The clone carrying this T cell receptor (beta chain) came up many times. Its antigen remains unidentified. CDR3 length: 15 residues. Germline CDR1 reads DFQATT; CDR2 reads SNEGSKA (reference sequence). The V end was cut by 3 bases, the J end by 7 bases, with 18 bases between. Noted time point: patch test 2, 6 weeks after DPC sensitization. The treatment is: therapeutic diphenylcyclopropenone sensitization with weekly scalp DPC. This sample was taken from a study of human T cells and chemical hapten exposure. Across the whole study: While the approximately 25-week study was under way, patients received diphenylcyclopropenone on the scalp every week. Patches with 0.01% DPC went on the upper back, and the tests were read at 6 days. Study-wide results and limits: Sensitizing to DPC left TCRs with a frequency above 1 in 1000 unaltered.

From the RACE reads, TCRdb called clonotypes with MiXCR, one entry per CDR3 protein. Here the sample spans about 80,000 distinct CDR3 sequences, 10% being singletons. The specimen was whole blood, collected in connection with sensitization to the hapten diphenylcyclopropenone (DPC). The TCR comes from a woman aged 25 to 39 with alopecia areata. Some clones in this sample may be carry-over from other donors' samples. The genes are TRBV20-1 and TRBJ1-4; D might be TRBD1 (6 bases). The CDR3 spells CSASWSRGLSEKLFF. Here the CDR3 DNA reads TGCAGTGCTAGTTGGTCTCGGGGGCTTAGTGAAAAACTGTTTTTT.